This TCR beta chain derives from a study of blood T cell repertoires in COVID-19. Germline V gives CDR1 SGDLS, CDR2 YYNGEE. This CDR3 spans 16 amino acids. With 2 bases clipped from V and 1 base from J, the junction kept 6 bases outside the gene matches. Authors' data handling: Quantification of nucleated cells was approximated via reference gene primer amplification. Here immunoSEQ multiplex PCR was the method, and the copy in TCRdb shows in-frame clones only, minus some. D and trimming come from the DNA, and the V and J calls and clone size come from that table. The sample yields some 74,000 clones, about 72% seen once. For this clone: Other DNA variants within this sample encode the same CDR3.

The sequence was obtained from a man aged 65 to 85 with active or convalescent COVID-19. The V call is TRBV9, the J call TRBJ1-3; 7 bases fit TRBD1. Sequencing input: peripheral blood. CDR3 DNA sequence: TGTGCCAGCAGCGTCGGGACAGTGCTTTCTGGAAACACCATATATTTT. Translating it yields CASSVGTVLSGNTIYF. The whole variable domain, remainder taken from reference TRBV9 and TRBJ1-3, is DSGVTQTPKHLITATGQRVTLRCSPRSGDLSVYWYQQSLDQGLQFLIQYYNGEERAKGNILERFSAQQFPDLHSELNLSSLELGDSALYFCASSVGTVLSGNTIYFGEGSWLTVV.